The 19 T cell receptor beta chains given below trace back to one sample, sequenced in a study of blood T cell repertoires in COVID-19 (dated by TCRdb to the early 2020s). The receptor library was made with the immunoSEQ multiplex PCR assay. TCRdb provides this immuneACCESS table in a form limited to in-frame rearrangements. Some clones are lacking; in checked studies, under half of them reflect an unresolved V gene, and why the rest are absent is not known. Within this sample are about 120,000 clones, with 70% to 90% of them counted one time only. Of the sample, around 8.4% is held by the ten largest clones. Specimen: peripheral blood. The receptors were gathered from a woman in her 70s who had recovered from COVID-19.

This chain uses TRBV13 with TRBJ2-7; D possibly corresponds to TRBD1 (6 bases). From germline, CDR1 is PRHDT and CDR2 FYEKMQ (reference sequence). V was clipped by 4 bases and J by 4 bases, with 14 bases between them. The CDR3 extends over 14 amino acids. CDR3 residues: CASSSSDSLYEQYF. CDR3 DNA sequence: TGTGCCAGCAGCTCCTCGGACAGTCTTTACGAGCAGTACTTC.

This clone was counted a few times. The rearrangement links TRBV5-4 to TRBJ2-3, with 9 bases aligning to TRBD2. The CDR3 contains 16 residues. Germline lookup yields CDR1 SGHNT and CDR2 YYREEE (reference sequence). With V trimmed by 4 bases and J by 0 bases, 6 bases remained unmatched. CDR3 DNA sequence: TGTGCCAGCAGCAACCGACTAGCGGCTAGCACAGATACGCAGTATTTT. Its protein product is CASSNRLAASTDTQYF.

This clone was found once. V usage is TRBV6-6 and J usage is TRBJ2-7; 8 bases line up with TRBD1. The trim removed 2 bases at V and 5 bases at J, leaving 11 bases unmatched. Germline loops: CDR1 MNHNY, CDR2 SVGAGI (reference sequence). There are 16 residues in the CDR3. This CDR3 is CASSYQLGTGKDEQYF. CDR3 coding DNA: TGTGCCAGCAGTTACCAACTCGGGACAGGAAAAGACGAGCAGTACTTC.

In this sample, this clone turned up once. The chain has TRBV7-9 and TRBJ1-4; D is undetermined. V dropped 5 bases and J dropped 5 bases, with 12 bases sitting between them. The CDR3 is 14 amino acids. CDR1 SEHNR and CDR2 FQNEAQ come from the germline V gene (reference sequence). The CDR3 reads CASSHPARNEKLFF. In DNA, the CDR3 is TGTGCCAGCAGCCATCCCGCTAGGAATGAAAAACTGTTTTTT.

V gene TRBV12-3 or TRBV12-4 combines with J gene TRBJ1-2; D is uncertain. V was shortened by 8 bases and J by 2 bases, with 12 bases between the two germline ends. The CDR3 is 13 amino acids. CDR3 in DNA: TGTGCCAGCGCCCCAGCGGAAAACTATGGCTACACCTTC. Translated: CASAPAENYGYTF.

CDR3 amino acids: CASSHSTGGWSNEQFF. The CDR3 DNA sequence: TGTGCCAGCAGCCACTCAACAGGGGGCTGGTCGAATGAGCAGTTCTTC. The gene calls are TRBV3-1 (or the pseudogene TRBV3-2) and TRBJ2-1; 9 bases map to TRBD1. The germline gives CDR1 LGHDT, CDR2 YNNKEL (reference sequence). CDR3 size: 16 residues. With V trimmed by 3 bases and J by 7 bases, 10 bases remained unmatched.

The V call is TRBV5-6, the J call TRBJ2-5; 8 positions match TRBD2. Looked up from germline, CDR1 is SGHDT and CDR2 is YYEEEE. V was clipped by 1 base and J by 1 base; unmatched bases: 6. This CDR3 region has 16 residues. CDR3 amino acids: CASSLLGGGPQETQYF. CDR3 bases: TGTGCCAGCAGCTTGTTAGGCGGGGGGCCCCAAGAGACCCAGTACTTC.

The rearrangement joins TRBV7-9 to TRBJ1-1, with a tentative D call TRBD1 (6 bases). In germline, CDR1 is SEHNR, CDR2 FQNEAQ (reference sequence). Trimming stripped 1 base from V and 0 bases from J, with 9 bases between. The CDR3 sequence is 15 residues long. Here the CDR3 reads CASSLGDIMNTEAFF. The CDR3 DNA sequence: TGTGCCAGCAGCTTAGGGGACATAATGAACACTGAAGCTTTCTTT.

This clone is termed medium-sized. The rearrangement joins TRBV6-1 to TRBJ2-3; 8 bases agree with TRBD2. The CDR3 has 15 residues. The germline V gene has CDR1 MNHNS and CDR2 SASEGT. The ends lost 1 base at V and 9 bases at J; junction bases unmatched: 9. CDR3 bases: TGTGCCAGCAGTGAAGTTAGCGGGGCACACGGAACGCAGTATTTT. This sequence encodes CASSEVSGAHGTQYF.

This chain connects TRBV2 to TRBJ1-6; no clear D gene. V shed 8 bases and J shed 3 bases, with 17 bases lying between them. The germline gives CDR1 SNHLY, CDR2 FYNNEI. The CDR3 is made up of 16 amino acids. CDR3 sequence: CASGEPDGLYNSPLHF. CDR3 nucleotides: TGTGCCAGCGGGGAACCCGACGGACTCTATAATTCACCCCTCCACTTT. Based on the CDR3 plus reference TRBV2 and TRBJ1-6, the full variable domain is EPEVTQTPSHQVTQMGQEVILRCVPISNHLYFYWYRQILGQKVEFLVSFYNNEISEKSEIFDDQFSVERPDGSNFTLKIRSTKLEDSAMYFCASGEPDGLYNSPLHFGNGTRLTVT.

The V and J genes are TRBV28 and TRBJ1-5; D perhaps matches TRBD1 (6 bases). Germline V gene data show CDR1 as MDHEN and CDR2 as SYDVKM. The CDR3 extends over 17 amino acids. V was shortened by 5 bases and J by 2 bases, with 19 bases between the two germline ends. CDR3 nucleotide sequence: TGTGCCAGCAGTCCCCAGGGGAACAGGTGGCGCAATCAGCCCCAGCATTTT. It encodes CASSPQGNRWRNQPQHF.

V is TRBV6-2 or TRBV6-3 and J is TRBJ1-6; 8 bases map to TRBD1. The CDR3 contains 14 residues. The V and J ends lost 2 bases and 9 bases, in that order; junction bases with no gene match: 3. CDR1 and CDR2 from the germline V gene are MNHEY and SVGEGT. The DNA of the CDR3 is TGTGCCAGCAGTTACACAGGGGGAGGTTCACCCCTCCACTTT. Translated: CASSYTGGGSPLHF.

DNA of the CDR3: TGTGCCAGCAGCTTGAGGAACAGGGGCGGCGAGCAGTACTTC. Protein sequence: CASSLRNRGGEQYF. The chain carries TRBV5-4 and TRBJ2-7; 7 bases map to TRBD1. Germline CDR1 and CDR2: SGHNT and YYREEE (reference sequence). Germline trimming cut 1 base from V and 6 bases from J; bases unmatched to any gene: 7. The CDR3 loop spans 14 amino acids.

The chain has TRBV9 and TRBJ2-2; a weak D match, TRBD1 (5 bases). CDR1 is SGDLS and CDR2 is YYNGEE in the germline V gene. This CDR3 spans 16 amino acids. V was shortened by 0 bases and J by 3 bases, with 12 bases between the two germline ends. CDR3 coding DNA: TGTGCCAGCAGCGTAGGGGCAGGGCTTGACACCGGGGAGCTGTTTTTT. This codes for CASSVGAGLDTGELFF.

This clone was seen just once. The CDR3 DNA reads TGTGCCAGCAGTTACCCCAGCGGGAGGGGGACAGATACGCAGTATTTT. This gives the protein CASSYPSGRGTDTQYF. V and J are TRBV6-6 and TRBJ2-3; 10 bases line up with TRBD2. J was trimmed by 3 bases and V by 2 bases; bases with no gene match: 5. Germline-derived CDR1 and CDR2 are MNHNY and SVGAGI (reference sequence). The CDR3 consists of 16 residues.

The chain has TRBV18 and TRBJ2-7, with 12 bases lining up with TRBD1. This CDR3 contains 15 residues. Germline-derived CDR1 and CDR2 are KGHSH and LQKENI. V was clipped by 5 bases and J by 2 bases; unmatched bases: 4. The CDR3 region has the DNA TGTGCCAGCTCATTCCGGGACAGGGGGCCCTACGAGCAGTACTTC. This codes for CASSFRDRGPYEQYF.

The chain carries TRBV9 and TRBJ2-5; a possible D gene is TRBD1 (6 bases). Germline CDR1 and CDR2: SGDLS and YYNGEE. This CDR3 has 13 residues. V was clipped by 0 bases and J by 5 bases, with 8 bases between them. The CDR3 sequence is CASSVVQGETQYF. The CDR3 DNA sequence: TGTGCCAGCAGCGTAGTACAGGGCGAGACCCAGTACTTC. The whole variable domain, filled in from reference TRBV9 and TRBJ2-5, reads DSGVTQTPKHLITATGQRVTLRCSPRSGDLSVYWYQQSLDQGLQFLIQYYNGEERAKGNILERFSAQQFPDLHSELNLSSLELGDSALYFCASSVVQGETQYFGPGTRLLVL.

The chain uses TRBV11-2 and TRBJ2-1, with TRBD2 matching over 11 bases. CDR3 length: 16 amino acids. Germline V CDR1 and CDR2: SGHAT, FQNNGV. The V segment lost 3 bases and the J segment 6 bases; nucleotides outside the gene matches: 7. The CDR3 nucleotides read TGTGCCAGCAGCTTCTATCTGCTAGCGGGGGGCAATGAGCAGTTCTTC. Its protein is CASSFYLLAGGNEQFF.

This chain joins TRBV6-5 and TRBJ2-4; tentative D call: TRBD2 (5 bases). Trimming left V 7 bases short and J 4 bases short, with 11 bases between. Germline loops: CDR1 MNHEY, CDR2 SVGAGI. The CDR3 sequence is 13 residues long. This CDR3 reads CASMGSGKNIQYF. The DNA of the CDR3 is TGTGCCAGCATGGGAAGCGGAAAAAACATTCAGTACTTC.